The 30 T cell receptor beta chains below come from one sample, sequenced in a study of metastatic and nonmetastatic thyroid tumors. All patients were untreated before thyroid surgery. TCRdb re-called clones from the PCR reads using MiXCR. The profile covers about 24,000 clones, with around 21% appearing a single time and 10% to 15% taken by the ten largest. The sample taken for sequencing was blood. The receptors here all came from a male donor with papillary thyroid cancer or a benign thyroid nodule (not recorded which). Some clones in this sample may be carry-over from other donors' samples.

This clone has at least ten counts. The V and J genes are TRBV25-1 and TRBJ1-1; 8 bases map to TRBD1. The CDR3 length is 11 residues. CDR1 is MGHDK, CDR2 SYGVNS, per germline. The J segment lost 7 bases and the V segment lost 10 bases, leaving 5 bases of the junction unmatched. The CDR3 coding sequence is TGTGCCACCCAGGGGGCCGTTGAAGCTTTCTTT. Protein: CATQGAVEAFF.

CDR3 sequence reads: CASSYDRHYEQYF. CDR3 sequence (DNA): TGTGCCAGCAGTTATGACAGACACTACGAGCAGTACTTC. The V call is TRBV6-2 or TRBV6-3, the J call TRBJ2-7; TRBD1 might be the D (5 bases). This CDR3 spans 13 amino acids. Germline values: CDR1 MNHEY, CDR2 SVGEGT. V dropped 3 bases and J dropped 3 bases, with 9 bases sitting between them.

This clone was observed a handful of times. One end of the junction does not line up with germline, which may come from a read error. The gene calls are TRBV6-1 and TRBJ2-7; no reliable D call. CDR3 size: 14 residues. The germline gives CDR1 MNHNS, CDR2 SASEGT. In nucleotides, the CDR3 is TGTGCCAGCAGACCACGACTTAGCTCCTACGAGCAGTACTTT. This gives the protein CASRPRLSSYEQYF.

This clone was counted at least ten times. The J gene is TRBJ2-7, the V gene TRBV28, with D unclear. The V gene's germline CDR1 is MDHEN and CDR2 SYDVKM. The CDR3 spans 14 residues. V was clipped by 5 bases and J by 3 bases, with 14 bases between them. CDR3 coding DNA: TGTGCCAGCAGTGGACCTGGTCAACTCTACGAGCAGTACTTC. It yields the protein CASSGPGQLYEQYF.

The chain couples TRBV20-1 to TRBJ2-3, with 9 bases aligning to TRBD2. CDR1 and CDR2 (germline): DFQATT, SNEGSKA (reference sequence). V lost 1 base and J lost 4; bases outside the gene matches: 9. The CDR3 covers 16 residues. In DNA form, the CDR3 reads TGCAGTGCTAGAGGGACTAGCGATATAGGCGCAGATACGCAGTATTTT. It translates to CSARGTSDIGADTQYF.

This clone showed up many times. CDR3 protein: CASSVGPTEYTGELFF. CDR3 coding DNA: TGTGCCAGCAGCGTAGGACCAACGGAATACACCGGGGAGCTGTTTTTT. The genes are TRBV9 and TRBJ2-2; D gene unclear. Trimming pared 0 bases from V and 3 bases from J, leaving 12 bases between. CDR3 length: 16 amino acids. From germline, CDR1 is SGDLS and CDR2 YYNGEE.

This clone was detected ten times or more. One base away lies a much larger clone, so this may be a sequencing read error. This chain uses TRBV7-8 with TRBJ2-7; TRBD1 matches at 7 bases. The CDR3 runs to 14 residues. Looked up from germline, CDR1 is SGHVS and CDR2 is FQNEAQ. The CDR3, as DNA: TGTGCCAGCAGCTGGCAGACAGGGCCCTACGAGCGGTACTTC. Translation gives CASSWQTGPYERYF.

V gene TRBV30 combines with J gene TRBJ1-6; D remains unclear. Germline V gives CDR1 GTSNPN, CDR2 SVGIG (reference sequence). The CDR3 consists of 13 residues. The V gene lost 1 base and the J gene lost 14 bases, with 15 bases spanning the gap. Here the CDR3 reads CAWSELRVWSLHF. The CDR3 DNA reads as TGTGCCTGGAGTGAGCTCCGGGTTTGGTCCCTCCACTTT.

The chain carries TRBV4-2 and TRBJ2-2; D is perhaps TRBD1 or TRBD2 (7 bases each). This CDR3 is 17 amino acids long. The germline V and J ends were trimmed by 6 bases and 14 bases, with 31 bases remaining between them. Germline CDR1 LGHNA, CDR2 YNFKEQ. The chain's CDR3 is CASSSRGGGSMAGALFF. CDR3 bases: TGTGCCAGCAGTTCCAGAGGGGGCGGGAGTATGGCCGGGGCACTGTTTTTT.

The table lists this clone with many counts. A much larger clone lies one base from this, so it may be a read error. The chain links TRBV15 to TRBJ2-1; either TRBD1 or TRBD2 may fit D (5 bases each). Germline CDR1 and CDR2: LNHNV and YYDKDF (reference sequence). The CDR3 has 14 residues. V lost 5 bases and J lost 8, with 16 bases in between. CDR3 nucleotides: TGTGCCACCAGCGGCCCCCCAAGGGACGATGAGCAGTTCTTC. This codes for CATSGPPRDDEQFF.

V and J are TRBV6-1 and TRBJ1-1, with D perhaps matching TRBD1 (6 bases). The CDR3 length is 14 residues. V lost 6 bases and J lost 0, with 11 bases in between. Germline CDR1 MNHNS, CDR2 SASEGT. The CDR3, as DNA: TGTGCCAGCAGGGCGACAGGAATGAACACTGAAGCTTTCTTT. It yields the protein CASRATGMNTEAFF.

By its share, this clone is medium-sized. The genes are TRBV12-3 or TRBV12-4 and TRBJ1-1, with D unresolved. The length of the CDR3 is 11 residues. Trimming shortened V by 4 bases and J by 8 bases, and 8 bases separated the two germline ends. The CDR3 DNA sequence: TGTGCCAGCAGTTGGCAAAGGGAAGCTTTCTTT. This encodes CASSWQREAFF.

This clone has only a few counts. V is TRBV12-3 or TRBV12-4 and J is TRBJ2-6; 9 nucleotides line up with TRBD1. The CDR3 length is 18 residues. After removal of 3 bases from V and 13 bases from J, the junction contained 19 bases not matched to a gene. CDR3 nucleotide sequence: TGTGCCAGCAGTTTTGTGGGACAGGGCGTTTCTGGGGACAAAGTCCTGACTTTC. Translating gives CASSFVGQGVSGDKVLTF.

By share of the sample, this clone is medium-sized. The V gene is TRBV19, the J gene TRBJ1-1; tentatively, D is TRBD1 (5 bases). Germline CDR1 reads LNHDA; CDR2 reads SQIVND (reference sequence). V was cut by 2 bases and J by 1 base, with 11 bases left in between. The CDR3 extends over 15 amino acids. The CDR3 spells CASSIFSGGNTEAFF. As DNA, the CDR3 is TGTGCCAGTAGTATATTCTCCGGGGGGAACACTGAAGCTTTCTTT.

Turning to this clone: Other DNA variants within this sample encode the same CDR3. The rearrangement joins TRBV5-6 to TRBJ1-2, with D possibly being TRBD1 (5 bases). The ends were cut back, 8 bases at V and 8 bases at J, with 16 bases in the middle. The CDR3 spans 12 residues. CDR1 SGHDT and CDR2 YYEEEE come from the germline V gene. Here the CDR3 DNA reads TGTGCCAGTAGCCGGGACCGGAGGGGCTACACCTTC. It specifies CASSRDRRGYTF.

This clone has a count of ten or more. The chain uses TRBV5-5 and TRBJ1-5; D is uncertain. V was clipped by 5 bases and J by 4 bases, with 16 bases between them. CDR1 and CDR2 from the germline V gene are SGHKS and YYEKEE (reference sequence). The CDR3 runs 15 residues. CDR3 sequence: CASSPTDRRNQPQHF. In DNA form, the CDR3 reads TGTGCCAGCAGTCCGACGGACCGCCGTAATCAGCCCCAGCATTTT.

This clone was seen more than once but under ten times. V and J are TRBV6-1 and TRBJ2-2; 13 nucleotides agree with TRBD2. The CDR3 has 15 residues. V shed 7 bases and J 11 bases; nucleotides not matched to a gene: 10. Germline CDR1 is MNHNS and CDR2 is SASEGT. The DNA for the CDR3 is TGTGCCAGCATGGTCGGGACTAGCGGGATGGGTGAGCTGTTTTTT. It encodes CASMVGTSGMGELFF.

This clone was observed many times. Other DNA sequences in this specimen translate into the identical CDR3. The chain uses TRBV4-1 and TRBJ1-2; 10 bases line up with TRBD1. This CDR3 has 14 residues. V trimming: 3 bases; J trimming: 6 bases; junction bases outside the gene matches: 4. Germline V gene lookup returns CDR1 MGHRA and CDR2 YSYEKL. The CDR3 region is CASSQGQGSDGYTF. DNA of the CDR3: TGCGCCAGCAGCCAGGGACAGGGGAGCGATGGCTACACCTTC.

There are many counts of this clone. Sequence at one end of the junction differs from germline and may be a read error. The V and J genes are TRBV12-3 or TRBV12-4 and TRBJ2-1; possibly TRBD1 for D (5 bases). The CDR3 is 14 amino acids. The CDR3 region is CASTLRQGFDEQFF. CDR3 DNA: TGTGCCAGCACTTTACGTCAGGGATTTGATGAGCAGTTCTTC.

In this sample, this clone turned up many times. The chain carries TRBV5-1 and TRBJ1-5; D might be TRBD1 (6 bases). Trimming pared 0 bases from V and 8 bases from J, leaving 18 bases between. The CDR3 is made up of 16 amino acids. CDR1 is SGHRS, CDR2 YFSETQ, per germline. CDR3 protein: CASSLGGTGSHEPQHF. CDR3 nucleotide sequence: TGCGCCAGCAGCTTGGGGGGCACAGGGAGCCATGAGCCCCAGCATTTT.

Ten or more counts support this clone. The rearrangement links TRBV29-1 to TRBJ1-2; D possibly corresponds to TRBD1 (6 bases). Germline V gene sequence: CDR1 SQVTM, CDR2 ANQGSEA. The V and J ends lost 4 bases and 5 bases respectively, with 14 bases between them. The CDR3 totals 13 residues. In DNA form, the CDR3 reads TGCAGCGTTGTAGGGGGACACGCTTATGGCTACACCTTC. It translates to CSVVGGHAYGYTF.

The table lists this clone with many counts. This chain uses TRBV7-8 with TRBJ2-1; perhaps TRBD2 as D (6 bases). Trimming took off 5 bases at V and 7 bases at J, with 24 bases between the two ends. The CDR3 has 17 amino acids. Germline assignment: CDR1 SGHVS and CDR2 FQNEAQ. The CDR3 DNA sequence: TGTGCCAGCAGCCATGCCGCCGGGACTCCGGGGTGGAATGAGCAGTTCTTC. Translating it yields CASSHAAGTPGWNEQFF.

This clone is medium-sized by share. The chain uses TRBV4-3 and TRBJ2-7; D uncertain. The length of the CDR3 is 15 residues. Looked up from germline, CDR1 is LGHNA and CDR2 is YSLEER. Trimming pared 0 bases from V and 9 bases from J, leaving 18 bases between. CDR3 region: CASSQEIPARSGQYF. For the CDR3, the DNA is TGCGCCAGCAGCCAAGAGATCCCCGCGCGCTCTGGGCAGTACTTC.

This clone is medium-sized by share. This sample also contains other DNA sequences that code for the same CDR3. The chain uses TRBV28 and TRBJ1-2; D unclear. The CDR3 sequence is 12 residues long. Germline values: CDR1 MDHEN, CDR2 SYDVKM. V was trimmed by 2 bases and J by 4 bases, leaving 5 bases between them. The chain's CDR3 is CASSLRLYGYTF. CDR3 in DNA: TGTGCCAGCAGTTTAAGACTCTATGGCTACACCTTC.

In its sample, this clone was seen a few times. Mismatch with germline at one junction end may stem from a read error. The rearrangement links TRBV12-3 or TRBV12-4 to TRBJ2-3; D is possibly TRBD1 or TRBD2 (5 bases each). This CDR3 comprises 14 residues. CDR3 residues: CASSLGTITDTKYF. CDR3 nucleotide sequence: TGTGCCAGCAGTTTGGGGACCATCACAGATACGAAGTATTTT.

This clone was recorded many times. CDR3 coding DNA: TGTGCCAGTAGTATAGCGGACAGGTCCTCTCAGCCCCAGCATTTT. Amino acids: CASSIADRSSQPQHF. The chain combines TRBV19 with TRBJ1-5; TRBD1 matches at 7 bases. This CDR3 has 15 amino acids. The trim removed 1 base at V and 6 bases at J, leaving 6 bases unmatched. CDR1 and CDR2 (germline): LNHDA, SQIVND (reference sequence).

The table lists this clone with a few counts. The chain links TRBV4-2 to TRBJ2-4; possibly TRBD1 or TRBD2 for D (7 bases each). Trimming removed 0 bases from V and 7 bases from J, with 13 bases in between. This CDR3 comprises 15 residues. The germline V gene has CDR1 LGHNA and CDR2 YNFKEQ. The CDR3 spells CASSQDRQGGNIQYF. The CDR3 DNA reads as TGTGCCAGCAGCCAAGATCGGCAGGGGGGGAACATTCAGTACTTC.

Regarding this clone: At one end the junction does not follow the germline gene, possibly because of a read error. This chain connects TRBV3-1 to TRBJ2-7; tentatively, D is TRBD1 or TRBD2 (5 bases each). CDR3 length: 14 amino acids. Germline V gene sequence: CDR1 LGHDT, CDR2 YNNKEL (reference sequence). CDR3 in amino acids: CASIQGTSSYEQYF. CDR3 coding DNA: TGTGCCAGCATCCAAGGGACCTCCTCCTACGAGCAGTACTTC.

This clone was counted between two and nine times. The genes are TRBV19 and TRBJ2-3; D is unclear. The V end was cut by 10 bases, the J end by 0 bases, with 14 bases between. The V gene's germline CDR1 is LNHDA and CDR2 SQIVND (reference sequence). The CDR3 loop spans 14 amino acids. CDR3: CATATLDSTDTQYF. In nucleotides, the CDR3 is TGTGCCACCGCGACCCTTGATAGCACAGATACGCAGTATTTT.

This clone was counted only a few times. This chain uses TRBV6-1 with TRBJ2-7; 11 bases match TRBD2. With V trimmed by 3 bases and J by 4 bases, 5 bases remained unmatched. CDR3 length: 15 amino acids. The germline V gene has CDR1 MNHNS and CDR2 SASEGT. The CDR3 DNA reads TGTGCCAGCAGTGACTTAGCGGGAGGGCCTTACGAGCAGTACTTC. This gives the protein CASSDLAGGPYEQYF.